The rows below give T cell receptor beta chains drawn from one sample of a study of blood T cell repertoires in COVID-19. Repertoires were generated with immunoSEQ multiplex PCR, while TCRdb's copy carries only in-frame clones and drops some. Of fewer than 200,000 clones in the sample, 87% were seen once. Specimen: peripheral blood. These receptors all come from a man aged 55 to 70 with active or convalescent COVID-19. Each CDR3 is given with its conserved first and last residue. D genes are given only for firm matches. A row's size may be missing; if present it is once, few, many or a size class.

D: NA; V: TRBV30; J: TRBJ1-2; size: few; DNA: TGTGCCTGGAGTGGGGGCAGTAGCTACACCTTC; CDR3: CAWSGGSSYTF
D: NA; V: TRBV6-5; J: TRBJ2-2; size: NA; DNA: TGTGCCAGCAGCGCACAGGGCCGAAACACCGGGGAGCTGTTTTTT; CDR3: CASSAQGRNTGELFF
D: TRBD1; V: TRBV19; J: TRBJ1-2; size: once; DNA: TGTGCCAGTAGTATAGTGGGACAGGCCCTCTATGGCTACACCTTC; CDR3: CASSIVGQALYGYTF
D: TRBD2; V: TRBV6-1; J: TRBJ2-1; size: NA; DNA: TGTGCCAGCAGTGAGTTGCTAGCGGGGGGCGCTCGGAATGAGCAGTTCTTC; CDR3: CASSELLAGGARNEQFF
D: NA; V: TRBV24-1; J: TRBJ2-7; size: once; DNA: TGTGCCACCAGTGGTTTCTATTGGAGGGATTCCCACGAGCAGTACTTC; CDR3: CATSGFYWRDSHEQYF
D: TRBD1; V: TRBV5-1; J: TRBJ2-5; size: NA; DNA: TGCGCCAGCAGCTTCGACAGGGCAGAGACCCAGTACTTC; CDR3: CASSFDRAETQYF
D: NA; V: TRBV7-2; J: TRBJ2-3; size: NA; DNA: TGTGCCAGCAGCCCCCGGGAGAGTAGCACAGATACGCAGTATTTT; CDR3: CASSPRESSTDTQYF
D: NA; V: TRBV7-9; J: TRBJ2-3; size: NA; DNA: TGTGCCAGCAGCTTAGTACAGACAGATACGCAGTATTTT; CDR3: CASSLVQTDTQYF
D: NA; V: TRBV24-1; J: TRBJ2-7; size: NA; DNA: TGTGCCACCAGTGATTGGACTGATTCCTACGAGCAGTACTTC; CDR3: CATSDWTDSYEQYF
D: NA; V: TRBV5-1; J: TRBJ2-6; size: NA; DNA: TGCGCCAGCAGCTTGGCTCTATCTGCTGGGGCCAACGTCCTGACTTTC; CDR3: CASSLALSAGANVLTF
D: NA; V: TRBV6-5; J: TRBJ1-1; size: NA; DNA: TGTGCCAGCAGGGACTTGGATGCTGAAGCTTTCTTT; CDR3: CASRDLDAEAFF
D: NA; V: TRBV2; J: TRBJ2-3; size: NA; DNA: TGTGCCAGCAGTCCCACGGAGGGTACGCAGTATTTT; CDR3: CASSPTEGTQYF
D: NA; V: TRBV6-5; J: TRBJ1-5; size: NA; DNA: TGTGCCAGCAGTAGACAGCTCAATCAGCCCCAGCATTTT; CDR3: CASSRQLNQPQHF
D: NA; V: TRBV11-1; J: TRBJ1-6; size: once; DNA: TGTGCCAGCAGCTTAGGACAAAATTCACCCCTCCACTTT; CDR3: CASSLGQNSPLHF
D: NA; V: TRBV7-9; J: TRBJ1-2; size: few; DNA: TGTGCCAGCAGCTTAATGGACTCTAACTATGGCTACACCTTC; CDR3: CASSLMDSNYGYTF
D: TRBD2; V: TRBV4-1; J: TRBJ2-7; size: NA; DNA: TGCGCCAGCAGCCAATTTGGGCTAGCGGGGGGTTACGAGCAGTACTTC; CDR3: CASSQFGLAGGYEQYF
D: TRBD2; V: TRBV3-1/TRBV3-2; J: TRBJ2-3; size: NA; DNA: TGTGCCAGCAGCCAAGGGCTAGCGGGTCCTCCTCGAGGAGGTACGCAGTATTTT; CDR3: CASSQGLAGPPRGGTQYF
D: NA; V: TRBV27; J: TRBJ2-1; size: NA; DNA: TGTGCCAGCAGTTTAAGAGGAACGGCTAACTCCTACAATGAGCAGTTCTTC; CDR3: CASSLRGTANSYNEQFF
D: TRBD2; V: TRBV9; J: TRBJ2-7; size: NA; DNA: TGTGCCAGCAGCGTAGCGGGGGGTCGGGAGCAGTACTTC; CDR3: CASSVAGGREQYF
D: TRBD2; V: TRBV9; J: TRBJ2-2; size: NA; DNA: TGTGCCAGCAGCGTAGATGGGAGGGCCGCGAGCACCGGGGAGCTGTTTTTT; CDR3: CASSVDGRAASTGELFF
D: NA; V: TRBV11-2; J: TRBJ1-2; size: NA; DNA: TGTGCCAGCAGCTCTGTTGCGGGGGCTCATGGCTACACCTTC; CDR3: CASSSVAGAHGYTF
D: TRBD1; V: TRBV5-1; J: TRBJ2-3; size: NA; DNA: TGCGCCAGCAGCCCGGACAGGGCAGATACGCAGTATTTT; CDR3: CASSPDRADTQYF
D: NA; V: TRBV10-3; J: TRBJ1-1; size: NA; DNA: TGTGCCATCAGTACAGGGACCCTAAGTGAAGCTTTCTTT; CDR3: CAISTGTLSEAFF
D: TRBD1; V: TRBV5-8; J: TRBJ1-2; size: NA; DNA: TGTGCCAGCAGCTTAAGGACAGGGACAGAGATTTATGGCTACACCTTC; CDR3: CASSLRTGTEIYGYTF
D: TRBD1; V: TRBV5-6; J: TRBJ1-3; size: many; DNA: TGTGCCAGCAGCTCGGTGACAGGGCGCTCTGGAAACACCATATATTTT; CDR3: CASSSVTGRSGNTIYF
D: NA; V: TRBV5-4; J: TRBJ2-5; size: NA; DNA: TGTGCCAGCAGCTTGGGTCAGTTCCAAGAGACCCAGTACTTC; CDR3: CASSLGQFQETQYF
D: NA; V: TRBV29-1; J: TRBJ2-5; size: NA; DNA: TGCAGCGCCCAAGAGGCCCAAGAGACCCAGTACTTC; CDR3: CSAQEAQETQYF
D: NA; V: TRBV18; J: TRBJ1-6; size: NA; DNA: TGTGCCAGCTCACCACGTGACAGCCGCTCCTATAATTCACCCCTCCACTTT; CDR3: CASSPRDSRSYNSPLHF
D: TRBD1; V: TRBV19; J: TRBJ1-1; size: NA; DNA: TGTGCCAGTAGCGGAGGTGGAGGGGGCCTTGAAGCTTTCTTT; CDR3: CASSGGGGGLEAFF
D: NA; V: TRBV7-8; J: TRBJ1-6; size: NA; DNA: TGTGCCAGCAGCCGAGATCTTCGGGGGTATAATTCACCCCTCCACTTT; CDR3: CASSRDLRGYNSPLHF
D: TRBD2; V: TRBV5-1; J: TRBJ2-1; size: NA; DNA: TGCGCCAGCAGCTTCCCCCAAGGACTAGCGGGGGGCAATGAGCAGTTCTTC; CDR3: CASSFPQGLAGGNEQFF
D: NA; V: TRBV11-2; J: TRBJ2-3; size: NA; DNA: TGTGCCAGCAGCTTAGTGGGGGCCCCGAGGGATACGCAGTATTTT; CDR3: CASSLVGAPRDTQYF
D: NA; V: TRBV5-6; J: TRBJ2-1; size: NA; DNA: TGTGCCAGCAACCGACAACGCAATGAGCAGTTCTTC; CDR3: CASNRQRNEQFF
D: NA; V: TRBV10-3; J: TRBJ2-7; size: NA; DNA: TGTGCCATCAGTTTATCGAGCCTCTTCTCCTACGAGCAGTACTTC; CDR3: CAISLSSLFSYEQYF
D: NA; V: TRBV6-1; J: TRBJ1-2; size: NA; DNA: TGTGCCAGCAGTGATTTGTTATACTATGGCTACACCTTC; CDR3: CASSDLLYYGYTF
D: TRBD1; V: TRBV6-5; J: TRBJ1-1; size: NA; DNA: TGTGCCAGCGCCGACAGGGCCGGGAACACTGAAGCTTTCTTT; CDR3: CASADRAGNTEAFF
D: NA; V: TRBV7-3; J: TRBJ1-1; size: NA; DNA: TGTGCCAGCAGCGTAACAGGGAGCGCTGAAGCTTTCTTT; CDR3: CASSVTGSAEAFF
D: TRBD2; V: TRBV18; J: TRBJ2-3; size: NA; DNA: TGTGCCAGCTCACCAAGATCAGCGGGGAACACAGATACGCAGTATTTT; CDR3: CASSPRSAGNTDTQYF
D: TRBD1; V: TRBV6-1; J: TRBJ2-7; size: NA; DNA: TGTGCCAGCAGTGCCTACCCGGGACAGGGGATCTACGAGCAGTACTTC; CDR3: CASSAYPGQGIYEQYF
D: NA; V: TRBV9; J: TRBJ1-2; size: NA; DNA: TGTGCCAGCAGTTTAACAAGGGGTAGCTATGGCTACACCTTC; CDR3: CASSLTRGSYGYTF
D: NA; V: TRBV6-6; J: TRBJ1-3; size: NA; DNA: TGTGCCAGCAGTGATCCAGGGGCTGGAGGAAACACCATATATTTT; CDR3: CASSDPGAGGNTIYF
D: NA; V: TRBV5-6; J: TRBJ1-6; size: NA; DNA: TGTGCCAGCAGCTTCGGGAGAGGTTGGTCACCCCTCCACTTT; CDR3: CASSFGRGWSPLHF
D: TRBD1; V: TRBV28; J: TRBJ1-5; size: many; DNA: TGTGCCAGCAGTTTTCGGACAGGGAGGAGCAATCAGCCCCAGCATTTT; CDR3: CASSFRTGRSNQPQHF
D: NA; V: TRBV15; J: TRBJ1-1; size: NA; DNA: TGTGCCACCAGTCTTTTTGACAGAAACACTGAAGCTTTCTTT; CDR3: CATSLFDRNTEAFF
D: NA; V: TRBV11-1; J: TRBJ2-1; size: NA; DNA: TGTGCCAGCAGCCTCAGGGAAAATGCCTACAATGAGCAGTTCTTC; CDR3: CASSLRENAYNEQFF
D: TRBD2; V: TRBV6-6; J: TRBJ2-7; size: NA; DNA: TGTGCCAGCAGTACGGGGGGATCTAGGTCCTACGAGCAGTACTTC; CDR3: CASSTGGSRSYEQYF
D: NA; V: TRBV12-5; J: TRBJ2-3; size: NA; DNA: TGTGCTAGTCTTATGGGGGCCACAGATACGCAGTATTTT; CDR3: CASLMGATDTQYF